One sample yielded the 22 T cell receptor beta chains listed below, sequenced in a study of radiation and T cells in renal cell carcinoma. Time point defined: baseline pretreatment blood. Treatment defined: 15 Gy SBRT to primary tumor, nephrectomy 4 weeks later. The data were produced by immunoSEQ multiplex PCR, yet TCRdb's version contains in-frame clones alone and is incomplete. The repertoire consists of 94,000 or so clones, with 82% occurring once and the leading ten covering approximately 6.4%. The sequences come from blood, collected from a patient whose treatment included radiotherapy and nephrectomy. Source of these receptors: a man aged 55 to 70 with renal cell carcinoma.

The chain has TRBV28 and TRBJ1-4; tentatively, D is TRBD1 (5 bases). CDR1 is MDHEN, CDR2 SYDVKM, per germline. Trimming cost V 7 bases and J 15 bases, with 27 bases left between them. The CDR3 covers 15 residues. The CDR3 is CASTKRAGSLLSLFF. As DNA, the CDR3 is TGTGCCAGCACTAAGCGGGCAGGGAGCCTCCTTTCCTTGTTTTTT.

The chain carries TRBV10-3 and TRBJ2-7, with TRBD2 matching over 12 bases. This CDR3 comprises 16 residues. V shed 2 bases, J shed 0 bases, and the junction held 2 bases outside the gene matches. CDR1 ENHRY and CDR2 SYGVKD come from the germline V gene. Written as DNA, the CDR3 is TGTGCCATCAGTGAGGAGGGACTAGCGGGCTCCTACGAGCAGTACTTC. Translated, it gives CAISEEGLAGSYEQYF.

This clone turned up a few times. The genes are TRBV18 and TRBJ1-2; the D is unclear. This CDR3 spans 15 amino acids. The V and J ends lost 3 bases and 6 bases respectively, with 17 bases between them. Per germline, CDR1 KGHSH and CDR2 LQKENI. The CDR3 DNA sequence: TGTGCCAGCTCACCCTCCCAGGAGGCTGCTCATGGCTACACCTTC. As protein: CASSPSQEAAHGYTF.

This chain connects TRBV9 to TRBJ1-5, with no clear D. The CDR3 contains 17 residues. Trimming took off 0 bases at V and 3 bases at J, with 16 bases between the two ends. Germline CDR1 reads SGDLS; CDR2 reads YYNGEE. The CDR3 DNA sequence: TGTGCCAGCAGCGTAGGCCGTAGGAAGATCGACAATCAGCCCCAGCATTTT. Protein: CASSVGRRKIDNQPQHF.

This clone was seen just once. The CDR3 loop reads CASSLAMETTEAFF. CDR3 bases: TGTGCCAGCAGCTTAGCAATGGAGACCACTGAAGCTTTCTTT. The chain combines TRBV7-8 with TRBJ1-1; no definite D call. The CDR3 consists of 14 residues. The V end lost 0 bases, the J end lost 4 bases, and 9 bases lay between the germline ends. CDR1 and CDR2 from the germline V gene are SGHVS and FQNEAQ. The whole variable domain, filled in from reference TRBV7-8 and TRBJ1-1, reads GAGVSQSPRYKVAKRGQDVALRCDPISGHVSLFWYQQALGQGPEFLTYFQNEAQLDKSGLPSDRFFAERPEGSVSTLKIQRTQQEDSAVYLCASSLAMETTEAFFGQGTRLTVV.

The V gene is TRBV30, the J gene TRBJ1-2, with D hard to call. The CDR3 consists of 13 residues. V lost 4 bases and J lost 0, with 9 bases in between. In germline, CDR1 is GTSNPN, CDR2 SVGIG (reference sequence). The CDR3 region has the DNA TGTGCCTGGAAAGAGGGAACTAACTATGGCTACACCTTC. Translation: CAWKEGTNYGYTF.

V usage is TRBV28 and J usage is TRBJ2-7; 7 bases line up with TRBD2. CDR1 and CDR2 (germline): MDHEN, SYDVKM. The CDR3 runs to 15 residues. V gave up 8 bases and J gave up 1 base; unmatched junction bases: 11. The CDR3 protein is CASATPAGSSYEQYF. CDR3 in DNA: TGTGCCAGCGCCACCCCAGCGGGATCTTCCTACGAGCAGTACTTC.

The genes are TRBV6-5 and TRBJ1-5; 7 nucleotides match TRBD1. CDR1 and CDR2 from the germline V gene are MNHEY and SVGAGI. V lost 6 bases and J lost 5; bases outside the gene matches: 4. This CDR3 is 13 amino acids long. The CDR3 DNA is TGTGCCAGCAGCTCTGACAGGGATCAGCCCCAGCATTTT. It is translated as CASSSDRDQPQHF.

The chain carries TRBV7-3 and TRBJ2-2, with D unresolved. Looked up from germline, CDR1 is SGHTA and CDR2 is FQGTGA. The CDR3 spans 15 residues. Trimming pared 5 bases from V and 6 bases from J, leaving 16 bases between. The CDR3 DNA reads as TGTGCCAGCAGCACTGTCTCGTCCCCCTCCGGGGAGCTGTTTTTT. It yields the protein CASSTVSSPSGELFF.

The gene calls are TRBV10-3 and TRBJ2-3; 9 bases match TRBD2. Germline CDR1 and CDR2: ENHRY and SYGVKD. Germline trimming cut 8 bases from V and 2 bases from J; bases unmatched to any gene: 5. The CDR3 has 14 amino acids. The CDR3 DNA reads TGTGCCATCGCCGCTAGCGGGGCCACAGATACGCAGTATTTT. It is translated as CAIAASGATDTQYF.

The rearrangement uses TRBV5-1 and TRBJ2-3, with 7 nucleotides matching TRBD2. This CDR3 has 14 residues. CDR1 and CDR2 from the germline V gene are SGHRS and YFSETQ. The V segment lost 5 bases and the J segment 1 base; nucleotides outside the gene matches: 4. The CDR3 DNA sequence: TGCGCCAGCAGGTTAAGCGGGGGCACAGATACGCAGTATTTT. It codes for CASRLSGGTDTQYF.

This sequence joins TRBV5-1 and TRBJ2-2; 9 bases agree with TRBD2. Trimming at V came to 9 bases and at J to 6 bases, leaving 15 bases not matched to a gene. Per the germline V gene, CDR1 is SGHRS and CDR2 is YFSETQ. The CDR3 extends over 16 amino acids. The CDR3 region has the DNA TGCGCCACCTCCCCCTTAGCGGGAGTCGTAGCCGGGGAGCTGTTTTTT. The encoded protein is CATSPLAGVVAGELFF.

This rearrangement joins TRBV7-2 to TRBJ2-6; no clear D. This CDR3 is built from 13 residues. V gave up 2 bases and J gave up 3 bases, with 2 bases separating them. Germline V lookup: CDR1 SGHTA, CDR2 FQGNSA. This CDR3 reads CASSLFGANVLTF. The CDR3 bases are TGTGCCAGCAGCTTATTTGGGGCCAACGTCCTGACTTTC.

This clone is a singleton in its sample. The genes are TRBV28 and TRBJ2-6, with a possible D match to TRBD2 (5 bases). Germline-derived CDR1 and CDR2 are MDHEN and SYDVKM. This CDR3 has 20 amino acids. Trimming cost V 5 bases and J 0 bases, with 23 bases left between them. CDR3 in DNA: TGTGCCAGCAGTCCTCCGGGGAATTGGCGGGCTGTCTCTGGGGCCAACGTCCTGACTTTC. This gives the protein CASSPPGNWRAVSGANVLTF. The full variable domain, with the rest looked up from reference TRBV28 and TRBJ2-6, is DVKVTQSSRYLVKRTGEKVFLECVQDMDHENMFWYRQDPGLGLRLIYFSYDVKMKEKGDIPEGYSVSREKKERFSLILESASTNQTSMYLCASSPPGNWRAVSGANVLTFGAGSRLTVL.

This rearrangement joins TRBV5-6 to TRBJ2-7; no clear D gene. The germline V and J ends were trimmed by 5 bases and 6 bases, with 9 bases remaining between them. The germline gives CDR1 SGHDT, CDR2 YYEEEE. This CDR3 is built from 11 residues. The CDR3 region is CASRSCPEQYF. For the CDR3, the DNA is TGTGCCAGCAGATCCTGCCCCGAGCAGTACTTC.

J is TRBJ2-5 and V is TRBV27; D is possibly TRBD1 (6 bases). Germline V lookup: CDR1 MNHEY, CDR2 SMNVEV (reference sequence). The CDR3 sequence is 15 residues long. V lost 5 bases to trimming and J lost 5 bases, with 18 bases between them. In DNA form, the CDR3 reads TGTGCCAGCAGTCGACAGGCCGATCGGACGGAGACCCAGTACTTC. This codes for CASSRQADRTETQYF.

This clone was counted only a few times. The chain has TRBV7-9 and TRBJ1-2, with D hard to call. The CDR3 contains 15 residues. Germline V gives CDR1 SEHNR, CDR2 FQNEAQ (reference sequence). Trimming pared 1 base from V and 5 bases from J, leaving 14 bases between. The CDR3 coding sequence is TGTGCCAGCAGCTTAGAGGTCCGGGCGTCTTATGGCTACACCTTC. Protein: CASSLEVRASYGYTF.

This clone was found a few times. The V call is TRBV15, the J call TRBJ1-1, with TRBD1 as a possible D gene (5 bases). This CDR3 spans 18 amino acids. The germline CDR1 and CDR2 sequences are LNHNV and YYDKDF (reference sequence). Trimming removed 5 bases at V and 0 bases at J, with 22 bases between. For the CDR3, the DNA is TGTGCCACCAGCCCTGGACGGAGGGGAGCTGAGCTGAACACTGAAGCTTTCTTT. The encoded protein is CATSPGRRGAELNTEAFF.

The V call is TRBV11-2, the J call TRBJ2-5; 10 bases are a match to TRBD1. Germline CDR1 reads SGHAT; CDR2 reads FQNNGV. This CDR3 is built from 14 residues. Trimming took 5 bases from V and 9 from J; bases not matched to a gene: 9. For the CDR3, the DNA is TGTGCCAGCAGCACACAGCGTGGGACAGGGGCCCAGTACTTC. Translation: CASSTQRGTGAQYF.

The chain links TRBV14 to TRBJ2-1; 14 positions match TRBD2. The CDR3 is made up of 19 amino acids. V shed 4 bases, J shed 6 bases, and the junction held 14 bases outside the gene matches. The germline V gene encodes CDR1 SGHDN and CDR2 FVKESK. The CDR3: CASSRGGLAGGRATNEQFF. The CDR3 DNA reads as TGTGCCAGCAGCCGAGGAGGACTAGCGGGAGGTAGGGCTACCAATGAGCAGTTCTTC.

The chain has TRBV9 and TRBJ2-5; 9 bases are a match to TRBD2. Per germline, CDR1 SGDLS and CDR2 YYNGEE. The CDR3 sequence is 15 residues long. Trimming took 0 bases from V and 5 from J; bases not matched to a gene: 5. CDR3 amino acids: CASSVVAGELETQYF. Here the CDR3 DNA reads TGTGCCAGCAGCGTAGTAGCGGGGGAGTTGGAGACCCAGTACTTC.

The chain links TRBV29-1 to TRBJ2-2; the match to TRBD1 covers 10 bases. V dropped 7 bases and J dropped 2; count of bases not matched to a gene: 10. The CDR3 spans 16 residues. From germline, CDR1 is SQVTM and CDR2 ANQGSEA. This CDR3 reads CSARGGTGDNTGELFF. CDR3 DNA sequence: TGCAGCGCCCGCGGCGGGACAGGGGACAACACCGGGGAGCTGTTTTTT.